These 16 T cell receptor beta chains originate from one sample sequenced in a study of T cells in Graves' hyperthyroidism and ophthalmopathy. RNA transcripts served as the template for amplifying TCR beta CDR3 regions. RT-PCR in the first round (using the HTBI primer set) targeted the TCR CDR3. TCRdb itself ran the multiplex PCR reads through MiXCR, one entry per CDR3 protein. The sample holds under 400,000 distinct CDR3 sequences, approximately 15% seen once. Sequenced material: blood. The receptors derive from a woman aged 55-70 years with Graves' hyperthyroidism.

CDR3 bases: TGTGCTAACTCCAGCTTCGACACCCAAATAAACACTGAAGCTTTCTTT. It translates to CANSSFDTQINTEAFF. The chain joins TRBV6-2 or TRBV6-3 to TRBJ1-1, with no clear D. Germline CDR1 MNHEY, CDR2 SVGEGT. The length of the CDR3 is 16 residues.

This clonotype came up a few times. This chain uses TRBV29-1 with TRBJ2-7; TRBD2 matches 8 bases. Germline V gene sequence: CDR1 SQVTM, CDR2 ANQGSEA. V gave up 0 bases and J gave up 6 bases; unmatched junction bases: 7. The CDR3 runs 14 residues. The CDR3 here is CSVEEGAGALEQYF. The DNA for the CDR3 is TGCAGCGTTGAAGAAGGAGCGGGAGCGCTCGAGCAGTACTTC.

The sample holds many counts of this clonotype. The rearrangement links TRBV11-3 to TRBJ2-3; TRBD2 agrees at 12 bases. Germline loops: CDR1 SGHNT, CDR2 YENEEA. J lost 4 bases, V lost 5 bases, and 13 bases had no gene match. The CDR3 is 18 residues long. The CDR3: CASSPTSGSSVRADTQYF. In nucleotides, the CDR3 is TGTGCCAGCAGCCCGACTAGCGGGAGTTCTGTCCGGGCAGATACGCAGTATTTT. Full variable domain (missing parts from reference TRBV11-3 and TRBJ2-3): EAGVVQSPRYKIIEKKQPVAFWCNPISGHNTLYWYLQNLGQGPELLIRYENEEAVDDSQLPKDRFSAERLKGVDSTLKIQPAELGDSAVYLCASSPTSGSSVRADTQYFGPGTRLTVL.

This clonotype was seen many times. The chain employs TRBV18 and TRBJ2-2; possibly TRBD1 for D (5 bases). Trimming took off 2 bases at V and 3 bases at J, with 7 bases between the two ends. The germline CDR1 and CDR2 sequences are KGHSH and LQKENI. The CDR3 consists of 14 residues. This CDR3 is CASSPGQDTGELFF. The CDR3 DNA sequence: TGTGCCAGCTCACCAGGACAAGACACCGGGGAGCTGTTTTTT. Using reference TRBV18 and TRBJ2-2 for the parts outside the CDR3, the full variable domain is NAGVMQNPRHLVRRRGQEARLRCSPMKGHSHVYWYRQLPEEGLKFMVYLQKENIIDESGMPKERFSAEFPKEGPSILRIQQVVRGDSAAYFCASSPGQDTGELFFGEGSRLTVL.

This clonotype was seen repeatedly, ten times or more. The V call is TRBV28, the J call TRBJ1-2; no definite D call. This CDR3 has 12 residues. Germline V gene sequence: CDR1 MDHEN, CDR2 SYDVKM. V dropped 5 bases and J dropped 5 bases, with 9 bases sitting between them. CDR3 residues: CASSPDPYGYTF. The CDR3 DNA sequence: TGTGCCAGCAGTCCAGACCCTTATGGCTACACCTTC.

This clonotype was observed many times. The rearrangement links TRBV29-1 to TRBJ2-1; TRBD2 matches at 9 bases. Germline CDR1 and CDR2: SQVTM and ANQGSEA. V was clipped by 4 bases and J by 5 bases; unmatched bases: 3. This CDR3 is 13 amino acids long. CDR3 sequence reads: CSVGRLADNEQFF. CDR3 nucleotides: TGCAGCGTTGGGAGACTAGCGGACAATGAGCAGTTCTTC.

CDR3 coding DNA: TGTGCCAGCACCGGGGGATTTCTAGCGGGAGAGACCCAGTACTTC. Translating it yields CASTGGFLAGETQYF. This chain connects TRBV9 to TRBJ2-5, with 8 bases matching TRBD2. This CDR3 is built from 15 residues. Germline V gene lookup returns CDR1 SGDLS and CDR2 YYNGEE. V was pared by 6 bases and J by 4 bases, with 11 bases of the junction left unmatched.

The genes are TRBV12-3 or TRBV12-4 and TRBJ2-1, with 9 bases matching TRBD1. Germline trimming cut 6 bases from V and 9 bases from J; bases unmatched to any gene: 3. The length of the CDR3 is 12 residues. CDR3: CASSGTGLEQFF. The CDR3 DNA reads TGTGCCAGCAGCGGGACAGGGCTTGAGCAGTTCTTC.

This clonotype turned up a few times. This rearrangement joins TRBV20-1 to TRBJ2-4; D not certain. Trimming removed 3 bases from V and 4 bases from J, with 13 bases in between. Per germline, CDR1 DFQATT and CDR2 SNEGSKA (reference sequence). The CDR3 length is 14 residues. For the CDR3, the DNA is TGCAGTGCTAGTTGGGCAGCCGATAAAAACATTCAGTACTTC. Its translation is CSASWAADKNIQYF.

This clonotype was recorded at least ten times. The chain employs TRBV3-1 and TRBJ2-2, with D uncertain. Trimming removed 0 bases from V and 6 bases from J, with 5 bases in between. Germline V gene lookup returns CDR1 LGHDT and CDR2 YNNKEL (reference sequence). CDR3 length: 13 residues. In nucleotides, the CDR3 is TGTGCCAGCAGCCAAGATGGGGCCGGGGAGCTGTTTTTT. This gives the protein CASSQDGAGELFF.

This clonotype occurred many times. The chain uses TRBV12-3 or TRBV12-4 and TRBJ1-6; D may be TRBD1 (5 bases). Trimming stripped 6 bases from V and 10 bases from J, with 13 bases between. This CDR3 contains 13 residues. The CDR3 here is CASRGGTASPLHF. As DNA, the CDR3 is TGTGCCAGCAGGGGAGGGACGGCATCACCCCTCCACTTT.

V and J are TRBV12-3 or TRBV12-4 and TRBJ2-7, with D unresolved. Trimming took 7 bases from V and 6 from J, leaving 16 bases between them. This CDR3 contains 13 residues. The CDR3 nucleotides are TGTGCCAGCACTCGACGGGTTGGGTTCGAGCAGTACTTC. Protein: CASTRRVGFEQYF.

A note on this clonotype: Compared with germline, one end of the junction differs, possibly owing to a read error. The genes are TRBV27 and TRBJ2-5, with D maybe TRBD1 (5 bases). CDR1 and CDR2 from the germline V gene are MNHEY and SMNVEV (reference sequence). The CDR3 spans 14 residues. As DNA, the CDR3 is TGTGCCAGCAGTTTGACAGTACGGGCGGAGACCCAATACTTC. Translated: CASSLTVRAETQYF.

This clonotype has a count of ten or more. J is TRBJ2-5 and V is TRBV27; TRBD2 matches 9 bases. Germline CDR1 MNHEY, CDR2 SMNVEV (reference sequence). This CDR3 has 15 residues. V lost 0 bases to trimming and J lost 7 bases; unmatched junction nucleotides: 6. In nucleotides, the CDR3 is TGTGCCAGCAGTTTATCAGCGGGAGGCCTCAGGACCCAGTACTTC. It translates to CASSLSAGGLRTQYF.

This clonotype was counted only a few times. The V and J genes are TRBV29-1 and TRBJ1-4, with TRBD1 matching over 7 bases. Unmatched junction bases numbered 2, after V lost 6 bases and J lost 1 base. The germline CDR1 and CDR2 sequences are SQVTM and ANQGSEA. The CDR3 is 13 residues long. This CDR3 is CSVTGQTNEKLFF. In DNA form, the CDR3 reads TGCAGCGTGACAGGGCAAACTAATGAAAAACTGTTTTTT.

The chain combines TRBV6-9 with TRBJ1-2; 7 bases are shared with TRBD1. J gave up 8 bases and V 3 bases, and 12 bases lay outside the gene matches. The CDR3 contains 15 residues. Looked up from germline, CDR1 is MNHGY and CDR2 is SVAAGI. CDR3: CASSYGSKGTEGYTF. CDR3 DNA sequence: TGTGCCAGCAGTTACGGGTCGAAGGGGACAGAAGGCTACACCTTC.